This T cell receptor beta chain was obtained from a study of Ad26.COV2.S vaccination and SARS-CoV-2 variants. Study-wide results and caveats: Relative to placebo recipients, vaccine recipients exhibited elevated spike-specific TCR breadth. It was reported that spike-specific CD8+ and CD4+ T cell responses were substantially broad after vaccination.

TCRdb keeps only in-frame clones here, not all; method: immunoSEQ multiplex PCR. In the table there are around 370,000 clones, around 92% of which are singletons. Points on this clone: Antigen: not known.

This receptor was identified in a human donor who had recovered from COVID-19. This specimen consisted of peripheral blood, obtained after recovery from COVID-19.

CDR3 sequence: CATSRAGGGDTQYF. The CDR3 DNA is TGTGCCACCAGCAGAGCGGGGGGGGGAGATACGCAGTATTTT. The chain combines TRBV15 with TRBJ2-3, with TRBD2 identical over 8 bases. V shed 1 base and J 5 bases; nucleotides not matched to a gene: 2. Germline lookup yields CDR1 LNHNV and CDR2 YYDKDF (reference sequence). The CDR3 loop spans 14 amino acids. Full variable domain (rest looked up from reference TRBV15 and TRBJ2-3): DAMVIQNPRYQVTQFGKPVTLSCSQTLNHNVMYWYQQKSSQAPKLLFHYYDKDFNNEADTPDNFQSRRPNTSFCFLDIRSPGLGDTAMYLCATSRAGGGDTQYFGPGTRLTVL.